This T cell receptor beta chain was retrieved from a study of OX40 agonist ivuxolimab in advanced cancers. Data came from immunoSEQ multiplex PCR; TCRdb stores just in-frame clones and leaves some out. Of fewer than 130,000 clones listed, around nine tenths are singletons. Turning to this clone: As yet, its antigen is unknown.

Systemic immunosuppression or a history of autoimmune disease excluded patients. Regarding the study as a whole: Part of the nonresponder group also had normalized T-cell clonal expansion that was low. It was not determined which antigens were specifically recognized by the peripheral T cells that had undergone clonal expansion. Fewer expanded clones were found on average in CD4+ than in CD8+ T cells.

Germline V gene lookup returns CDR1 LGHNA and CDR2 YSLEER. V lost 1 base to trimming and J lost 4 bases, with 16 bases between them. This CDR3 contains 17 residues. The rearrangement uses TRBV4-3 and TRBJ1-4; the D is unclear. The origin of this receptor is an adult with an advanced solid tumor such as melanoma, head and neck, liver or kidney cancer. Sequenced here: CD4+ or CD8+ T cells sorted from blood, sampled in a trial of the OX40 agonist ivuxolimab. The CDR3 nucleotides are TGCGCCAGCAGCCAAGCCCTCGGCGCCGACGTTAATGAAAAACTGTTTTTT. Translating it yields CASSQALGADVNEKLFF.